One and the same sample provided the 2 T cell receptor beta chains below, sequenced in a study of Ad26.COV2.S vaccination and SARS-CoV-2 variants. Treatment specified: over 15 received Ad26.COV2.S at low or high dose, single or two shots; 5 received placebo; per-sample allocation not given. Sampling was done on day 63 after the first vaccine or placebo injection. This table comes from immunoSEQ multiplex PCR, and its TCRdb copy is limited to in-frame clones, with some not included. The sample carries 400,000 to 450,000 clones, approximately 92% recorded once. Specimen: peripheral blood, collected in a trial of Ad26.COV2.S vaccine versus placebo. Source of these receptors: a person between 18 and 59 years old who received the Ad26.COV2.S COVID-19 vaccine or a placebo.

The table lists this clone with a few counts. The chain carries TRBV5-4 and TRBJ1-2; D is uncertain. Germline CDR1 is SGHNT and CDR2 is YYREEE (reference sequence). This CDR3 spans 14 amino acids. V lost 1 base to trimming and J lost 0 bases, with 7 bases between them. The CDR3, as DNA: TGTGCCAGCAGCTTGCGGGGAACTAACTATGGCTACACCTTC. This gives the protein CASSLRGTNYGYTF.

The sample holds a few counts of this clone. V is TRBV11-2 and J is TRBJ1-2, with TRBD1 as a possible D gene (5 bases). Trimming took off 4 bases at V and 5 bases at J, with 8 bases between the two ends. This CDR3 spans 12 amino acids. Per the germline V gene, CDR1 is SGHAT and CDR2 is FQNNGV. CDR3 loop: CASSSQGYGYTF. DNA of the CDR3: TGTGCCAGCAGCTCCCAGGGATATGGCTACACCTTC.